This entry describes one TCR beta chain. Its target is unknown. This CDR3 is 12 amino acids long. Per the germline V gene, CDR1 is SQVTM and CDR2 is ANQGSEA. Between the trimmed V and J ends, which lost 4 bases and 2 bases, there was a span of 8 bases. This entry belongs to a study of healthy donors' naive CD4 and CD8 T cells. At the level of the study: Donors came from three age groups: 20-25, 40-50 and 60-70 years.

Overall study findings and caveats: Negatively charged CDR3s marked CD8+ lineage; positively charged CDR3s marked CD4+ lineage.

TCR libraries were built from around 0.45 ug of total RNA by linear amplification. MiXCR, applied by TCRdb to the reads, yields one record per CDR3 protein. The table shows about 180,000 distinct CDR3 sequences, with 65% to 80% occurring only once. V gene TRBV29-1 combines with J gene TRBJ2-5; D gene unclear. The sequenced sample was naive CD4+ and CD8+ T cells sorted from blood, pooled from several donors. The TCR originated in a pool of human donors in good health; the sample pools cells from several healthy donors. Here the CDR3 reads CSVGYSQETQYF. In nucleotides, the CDR3 is TGCAGCGTTGGGTACAGTCAAGAGACCCAGTACTTC.